The T cell receptor (beta chain) described here comes from a study of T cell repertoires and HLA-DP antigens (dated by TCRdb to 2016 to 2018). Some background on the complete study: The study used an in vitro model of CD4+ T cell alloreactivity in which transduced HeLa cells presented allogeneic HLA-DP. One alloantigen differed from self by one peptide-binding groove amino acid, whereas the other differed by ten, modelling structurally similar versus dissimilar alloantigens. Of the three donors, two were male and one was female, with ages ranging from the 18-to-29 band to the 60-to-69 band. An average DNA input of roughly 0.2 ug was used for sorted CD137+CD4+ samples, compared with 950 to 1,500 ng for pre-culture CD4+ samples.

At the junction V is shortened by 0 bases and J by 4 bases; bases outside the gene matches: 12. The cysteine opens and the phenylalanine closes a CDR3 of 18 amino acids. Of all the DNA, just the CDR3 is kept, 54 bases in frame from base 1. CDR1 and CDR2, looked up from the germline V gene, are SGHRS and YFSETQ. As concerns this clone: Which antigen it targets is not known. One base away there is no much larger clone; base qualities are not given.

Study-wide findings and limitations: An average cumulative frequency of around 35% against one allele and 50.6% against the other was found for clones undetected before culture. Sorted CD137+ cells showed similar clonality against both alloantigens (around 0.4), much higher than the clonality of pre-culture samples (around 0.04). Naive and memory CD4+ repertoires were not analysed separately. Limitations were identified as the inclusion of only three donors, the use of a non-physiological HeLa antigen-presenting system, and the use of total CD4+ responder cells.

Untouched CD4+ T cells were isolated from Ficoll-separated PBMC through negative selection with magnetic beads, and an average purity of approximately 98% was reached. Untouched CD4+ T cells were isolated with magnetic beads from Ficoll-separated PBMC, and a purity of about 98% was reached with negligible CD8+ contamination. Donors were three healthy blood donors whose buffy coats supplied peripheral blood mononuclear cells. CMV seronegative status was shared by all three donors. The DNeasy Blood & Tissue Kit was used for extraction of genomic DNA. TCRB sequencing was performed on genomic DNA from sorted CD137+CD4+ cells and pre-culture CD4+ baseline samples from each subject. The immunoSEQ multiplex PCR, with forward primers for 54 TRBV segments and reverse primers for 13 TRBJ segments, was used to amplify TCRB CDR3 regions. For pre-culture CD4+ samples, sequencing was done at deep resolution with a target of about 200,000 T cell genomes. Amplicons were sequenced on an Illumina HiSeq System, producing 87 bp reads covering the CDR3. Per the authors' processing: PCR and sequencing errors in the reads were corrected, and CDR3 regions were defined by aligning to IMGT reference sequences. Template and unique rearrangement counts were estimated using synthetic template pools. Clonality was calculated as 1 minus Pielou's evenness. The Daley-Smith estimator was used to estimate richness. Morisita's index was used to measure repertoire overlap. Clones present in cultured samples but not detected in the pre-culture repertoire of the same donor were defined as low-abundance clones. What TCRdb holds here is the immuneACCESS table cut down to in-frame rearrangements. Part of the clones is not present; checked against another copy, under half of the missing clones reflect an unresolved V gene, and the others are unexplained. That table furnishes V, J and clone size, whereas the DNA furnished D and trimming. The sample table records around 100,000 clones; about 91% of these occur just once. Approximately 0.29% of the sample goes to the ten largest clones.

Sequenced input: CD4+ T cells from PBMCs. The rearrangement joined TRBV5-1 to TRBJ2-1; 8 central nucleotides agree with TRBD2. The source of this sequence is a woman aged 18-29 years in good health and CMV-seronegative. The nucleotide sequence reads TGCGCCAGCAGCTTGGGGTCCGCTAACTTAGCGGGATACAATGAGCAGTTCTTC. Translated, it gives CASSLGSANLAGYNEQFF.